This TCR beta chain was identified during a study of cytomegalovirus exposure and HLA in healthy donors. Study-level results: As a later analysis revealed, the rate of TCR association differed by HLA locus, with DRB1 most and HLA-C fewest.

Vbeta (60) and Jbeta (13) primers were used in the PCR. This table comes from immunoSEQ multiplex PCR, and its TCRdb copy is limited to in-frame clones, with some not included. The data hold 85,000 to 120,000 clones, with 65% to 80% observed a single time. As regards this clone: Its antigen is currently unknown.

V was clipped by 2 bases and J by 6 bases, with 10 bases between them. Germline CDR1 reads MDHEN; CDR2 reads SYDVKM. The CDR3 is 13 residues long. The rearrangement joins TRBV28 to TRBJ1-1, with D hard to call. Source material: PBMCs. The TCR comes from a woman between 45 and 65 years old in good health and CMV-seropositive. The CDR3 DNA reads TGTGCCAGCAGTTTAGCCCAGGCCTCTGAAGCTTTCTTT. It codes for CASSLAQASEAFF.